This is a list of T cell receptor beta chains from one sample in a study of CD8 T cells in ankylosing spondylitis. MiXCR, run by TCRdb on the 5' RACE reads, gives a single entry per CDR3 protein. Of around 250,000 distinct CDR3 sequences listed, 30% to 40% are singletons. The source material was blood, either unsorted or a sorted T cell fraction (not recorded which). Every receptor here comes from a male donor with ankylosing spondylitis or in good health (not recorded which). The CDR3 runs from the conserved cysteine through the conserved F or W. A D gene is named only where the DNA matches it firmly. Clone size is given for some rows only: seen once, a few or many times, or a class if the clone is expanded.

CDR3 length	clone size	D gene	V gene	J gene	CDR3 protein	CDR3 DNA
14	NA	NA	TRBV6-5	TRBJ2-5	CASSSGGGGETQYF	TGTGCCAGCAGTTCCGGGGGAGGTGGGGAGACCCAGTACTTC
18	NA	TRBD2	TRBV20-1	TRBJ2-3	CSARFPGLAGGLADTQYF	TGCAGTGCTAGATTTCCGGGACTAGCGGGGGGGCTCGCCGATACGCAGTATTTT
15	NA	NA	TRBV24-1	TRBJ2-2	CATSDLSGDTGELFF	TGTGCCACCAGTGATCTGTCAGGGGACACCGGGGAGCTGTTTTTT
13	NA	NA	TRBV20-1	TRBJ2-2	CSASEGVEGELFF	TGCAGTGCTAGCGAGGGGGTGGAAGGGGAGCTGTTTTTT
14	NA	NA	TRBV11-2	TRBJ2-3	CASSKSPAGDTQYF	TGTGCCAGCAGCAAGAGCCCCGCTGGGGATACGCAGTATTTT
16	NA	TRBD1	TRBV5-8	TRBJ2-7	CASSGQGNYGTYEQYF	TGTGCCAGCAGCGGACAGGGAAACTACGGGACCTACGAGCAGTACTTC
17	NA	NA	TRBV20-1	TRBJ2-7	CSARVVMRTNPSYEQYF	TGCAGTGCTAGAGTCGTAATGAGGACCAACCCCTCCTACGAGCAGTACTTC
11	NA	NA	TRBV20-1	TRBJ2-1	CSALEVDEQFF	TGCAGTGCTCTTGAAGTGGATGAGCAGTTCTTC
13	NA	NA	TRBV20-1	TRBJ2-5	CSAREVGQETQYF	TGCAGTGCTAGAGAGGTGGGTCAGGAGACCCAGTACTTC
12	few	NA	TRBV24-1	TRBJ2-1	CATSDFPNEQFF	TGTGCCACCAGTGATTTCCCCAATGAGCAGTTCTTC
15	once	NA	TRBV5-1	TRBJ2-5	CASSLVGQTQETQYF	TGCGCCAGCAGCTTGGTTGGGCAGACCCAAGAGACCCAGTACTTC
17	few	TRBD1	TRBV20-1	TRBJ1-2	CSARDPQGAYRGYGYTF	TGCAGTGCTAGAGATCCTCAGGGGGCTTACCGGGGCTATGGCTACACCTTC
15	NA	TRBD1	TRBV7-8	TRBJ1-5	CASSSDREANQPQHF	TGTGCCAGCAGCTCCGACAGGGAGGCCAATCAGCCCCAGCATTTT
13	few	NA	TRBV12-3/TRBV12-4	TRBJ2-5	CASNLQGAETQYF	TGTGCCAGCAACTTACAGGGAGCGGAGACCCAGTACTTC
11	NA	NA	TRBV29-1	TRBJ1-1	CSVENSQRAFF	TGCAGCGTTGAAAACTCGCAGAGAGCTTTCTTT
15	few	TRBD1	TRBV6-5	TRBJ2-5	CASSYSSSTGRIVNF	TGTGCCAGCAGTTACTCGAGTTCGACAGGGCGAATAGTGAACTTC
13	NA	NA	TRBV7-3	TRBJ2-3	CASSSYDTDTQYF	TGTGCCAGCAGCTCCTACGACACAGATACGCAGTATTTT
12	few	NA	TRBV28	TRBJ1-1	CASSFKNTEAFF	TGTGCCAGCAGTTTCAAGAACACTGAAGCTTTCTTT
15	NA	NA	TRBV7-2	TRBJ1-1	CASSLVWRPNTEAFF	TGTGCCAGCAGCTTAGTGTGGCGACCGAACACTGAAGCTTTCTTT
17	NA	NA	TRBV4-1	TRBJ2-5	CASSQNIGGEVQETQYF	TGCGCCAGCAGCCAAAATATCGGAGGAGAGGTACAAGAGACCCAGTACTTC
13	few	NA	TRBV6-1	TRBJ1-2	CASTHRDKGGYTF	TGTGCCAGCACTCACCGGGACAAAGGCGGCTACACCTTC
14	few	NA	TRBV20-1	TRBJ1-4	CSAPTGVTDEKLFF	TGCAGTGCTCCCACGGGGGTAACGGATGAAAAACTGTTTTTT
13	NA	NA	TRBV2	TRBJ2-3	CASIFSGTDTQYF	TGTGCCAGCATTTTTAGCGGAACAGATACGCAGTATTTT
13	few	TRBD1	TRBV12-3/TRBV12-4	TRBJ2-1	CASSRGQGSRPFF	TGTGCCAGCAGCCGGGGACAGGGATCCCGGCCGTTCTTC
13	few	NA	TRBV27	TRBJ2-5	CASNRTGQETQYF	TGTGCCAGCAATCGGACGGGCCAAGAGACCCAGTACTTC
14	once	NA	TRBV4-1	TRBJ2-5	CASSQDSNQETQYF	TGCGCCAGCAGCCAGGACTCCAACCAAGAGACCCAGTACTTC
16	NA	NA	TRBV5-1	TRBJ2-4	CASSLDGSLAKNIQYF	TGCGCCAGCAGCTTGGATGGCTCTCTAGCCAAAAACATTCAGTACTTC
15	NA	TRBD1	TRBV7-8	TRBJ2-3	CASSGTRDRGNTQYF	TGTGCCAGCAGCGGAACCCGGGACAGGGGAAATACGCAGTATTTT
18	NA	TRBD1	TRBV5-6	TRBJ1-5	CASSLGGRGFLDNQPQHF	TGTGCCAGCAGCTTGGGGGGCAGGGGGTTTTTAGACAATCAGCCCCAGCATTTT
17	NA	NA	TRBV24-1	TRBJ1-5	CATSDLLGDKGNQPQHF	TGTGCCACCAGTGACTTATTGGGGGACAAGGGCAATCAGCCCCAGCATTTT
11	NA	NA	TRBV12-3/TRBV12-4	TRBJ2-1	CASSGINEQFF	TGTGCCAGCAGTGGGATTAATGAGCAGTTCTTC
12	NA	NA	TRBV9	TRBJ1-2	CASSQPNYGYTF	TGTGCCAGCAGCCAGCCGAACTATGGCTACACCTTC
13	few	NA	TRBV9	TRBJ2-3	CASSDRGGDTQYF	TGTGCCAGCAGCGACCGTGGAGGGGATACGCAGTATTTT
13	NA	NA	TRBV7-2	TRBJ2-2	CASRTGNTGELFF	TGTGCCAGCAGGACGGGGAACACCGGGGAGCTGTTTTTT
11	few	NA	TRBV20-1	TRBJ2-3	CSAEGGDTQYF	TGCAGTGCTGAAGGGGGGGATACGCAGTATTTT
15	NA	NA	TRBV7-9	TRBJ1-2	CASSLAVGPEYGYTF	TGTGCCAGCAGCTTAGCGGTGGGGCCGGAGTATGGCTACACCTTC
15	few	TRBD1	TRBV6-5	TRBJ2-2	CASSYDREGAGELFF	TGTGCCAGCAGTTATGACAGGGAAGGGGCCGGGGAGCTGTTTTTT
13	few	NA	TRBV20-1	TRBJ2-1	CSADLRGSNEQFF	TGCAGTGCAGACCTCAGGGGATCCAATGAGCAGTTCTTC
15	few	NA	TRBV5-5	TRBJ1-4	CASSAGQATNEKLFF	TGTGCCAGCAGCGCTGGACAAGCAACTAATGAAAAACTGTTTTTT
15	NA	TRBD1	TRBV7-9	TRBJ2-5	CASSPRDRRGETQYF	TGTGCCAGCAGCCCCAGGGACAGGCGCGGAGAGACCCAGTACTTC
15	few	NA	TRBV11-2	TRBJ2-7	CASSPDLGGSYEQYF	TGTGCCAGCAGCCCCGACCTGGGGGGATCCTACGAGCAGTACTTC
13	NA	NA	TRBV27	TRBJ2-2	CASSPLGAGELFF	TGTGCCAGCAGTCCCCTGGGGGCCGGGGAGCTGTTTTTT
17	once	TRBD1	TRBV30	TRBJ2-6	CAWSKGQKSSGANVLTF	TGTGCCTGGAGTAAGGGACAGAAAAGCTCTGGGGCCAACGTCCTGACTTTC
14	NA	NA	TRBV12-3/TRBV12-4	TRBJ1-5	CASSLREIKQPQHF	TGTGCCAGCAGTCTCAGGGAGATCAAACAGCCCCAGCATTTT
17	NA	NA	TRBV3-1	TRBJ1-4	CASSQEQGVWPNEKLFF	TGTGCCAGCAGCCAAGAACAGGGAGTTTGGCCTAATGAAAAACTGTTTTTT
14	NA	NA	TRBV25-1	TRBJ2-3	CASSEPYRADTQYF	TGTGCCAGCAGTGAGCCCTACAGGGCAGATACGCAGTATTTT